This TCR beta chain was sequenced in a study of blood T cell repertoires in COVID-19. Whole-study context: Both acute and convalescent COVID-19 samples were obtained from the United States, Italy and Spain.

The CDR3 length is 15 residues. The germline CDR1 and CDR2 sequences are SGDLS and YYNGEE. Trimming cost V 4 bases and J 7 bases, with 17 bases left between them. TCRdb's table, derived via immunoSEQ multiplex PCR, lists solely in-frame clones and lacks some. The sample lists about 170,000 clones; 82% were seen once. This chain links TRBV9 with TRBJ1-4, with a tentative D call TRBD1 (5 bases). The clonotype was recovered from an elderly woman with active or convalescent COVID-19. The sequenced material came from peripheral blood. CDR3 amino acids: CASSLTGGVSEKLFF. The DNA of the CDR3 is TGTGCCAGCAGCCTGACGGGAGGGGTGAGTGAAAAACTGTTTTTT.